Below are 21 T cell receptor beta chains sequenced from a single sample in a study of blood T cells in healthy people across ages. Using a J-beta primer mix together with a sample-barcoded 5' primer, a second PCR was run for 7 to 11 cycles. TCRdb itself ran the 5' RACE reads through MiXCR, one entry per CDR3 protein. This table has fewer than 900,000 distinct CDR3 sequences, about half appearing once. Material: blood. The source of these receptors is an older woman in good health.

V is TRBV20-1 and J is TRBJ2-1, with D perhaps TRBD1 (6 bases). Trimming left V 6 bases short and J 12 bases short, with 18 bases between. Germline CDR1 and CDR2: DFQATT and SNEGSKA (reference sequence). This CDR3 spans 12 amino acids. CDR3 sequence: CSAEEEGDLQFF. The CDR3 bases are TGCAGTGCAGAAGAAGAGGGGGACCTGCAGTTCTTC.

This chain uses TRBV20-1 with TRBJ2-7, with D perhaps being TRBD1 or TRBD2 (8 bases each). The CDR3 is made up of 16 amino acids. V lost 4 bases and J lost 6, with 25 bases in between. Germline V gene lookup returns CDR1 DFQATT and CDR2 SNEGSKA (reference sequence). The CDR3 loop is CSATPSRGRAGVEQYF. The CDR3, as DNA: TGCAGTGCTACTCCAAGCAGGGGGCGAGCGGGAGTCGAGCAGTACTTC.

The V gene is TRBV24-1, the J gene TRBJ2-7; 7 bases match TRBD1. The CDR3 has 14 amino acids. With 3 bases clipped from V and 2 bases from J, the junction kept 3 bases outside the gene matches. Looked up from germline, CDR1 is KGHDR and CDR2 is SFDVKD. The CDR3 region is CATSDTGTAYEQYF. In DNA form, the CDR3 reads TGTGCCACCAGTGATACTGGGACAGCCTACGAGCAGTACTTC.

This clonotype came up a few times. This chain links TRBV6-2 or TRBV6-3 with TRBJ2-5, with TRBD1 matching 8 bases. The J call may be in error: the DNA end matches TRBJ2-7 better. The length of the CDR3 is 15 residues. Germline CDR1 and CDR2: MNHEY and SVGEGT. The CDR3 nucleotides read TGTGCCAGCAGTTCCCCCGACAGGGGTGCGTCCGAGCAGTACTTC. Protein: CASSSPDRGASEQYF.

The chain employs TRBV20-1 and TRBJ1-1; no reliable D call. CDR1 is DFQATT and CDR2 is SNEGSKA in the germline V gene (reference sequence). CDR3 length equals 12 residues. Trimming left V 5 bases short and J 1 base short, with 8 bases between. In DNA form, the CDR3 reads TGCAGTGCTCCAGATAAGAACACTGAAGCTTTCTTT. Amino acid sequence: CSAPDKNTEAFF.

The DNA of the CDR3 is TGCAGCGTTCCACTAGCGGGAGCAACCTACGAGCAGTACTTC. This translates into CSVPLAGATYEQYF. This rearrangement joins TRBV29-1 to TRBJ2-7; 11 bases are shared with TRBD2. V trimming: 5 bases; J trimming: 2 bases; junction bases outside the gene matches: 5. The CDR3 loop spans 14 amino acids. Per germline, CDR1 SQVTM and CDR2 ANQGSEA.

This clonotype was observed a handful of times. The chain employs TRBV20-1 and TRBJ2-7; 7 bases map to TRBD2. The CDR3 runs to 19 residues. Germline CDR1 reads DFQATT; CDR2 reads SNEGSKA (reference sequence). With V trimmed by 2 bases and J by 0 bases, 19 bases remained unmatched. This CDR3 reads CSARLSEGASGKRSYEQYF. For the CDR3, the DNA is TGCAGTGCTAGATTGTCGGAGGGCGCTAGCGGAAAACGCTCCTACGAGCAGTACTTC.

The sample holds a few counts of this clonotype. V gene TRBV20-1 combines with J gene TRBJ2-5; 8 bases are a match to TRBD2. The germline V gene has CDR1 DFQATT and CDR2 SNEGSKA (reference sequence). The CDR3 length is 14 residues. CDR3 in DNA: TGCAGCACACAAGCGGGAGTCCCTCGAGAGACCCAGTACTTC. Translated, it gives CSTQAGVPRETQYF.

This clonotype was seen more than once but under ten times. DNA for the CDR3: TGTGCCAGCAGCAAAAACGGTCTGAGATGTACGGGAGGGCCTGAGGATGAGCAGTTCTTC. Its protein product is CASSKNGLRCTGGPEDEQFF. The chain combines TRBV21-1 with TRBJ2-1; the table calls TRBD2, which could not be checked here. TRBV21-1 is given as a pseudogene. There are 20 residues in the CDR3.

The CDR3 bases are TGCGCCAGCAGCCAAGAACCCTTTAGCGCGCGGCGGCAGTTCTTC. Encoded protein: CASSQEPFSARRQFF. The chain is built from TRBV4-1 and TRBJ2-1; possibly TRBD2 for D (5 bases). The ends were cut back, 0 bases at V and 12 bases at J, with 18 bases in the middle. Germline CDR1 reads MGHRA; CDR2 reads YSYEKL. The CDR3 consists of 15 residues.

This sequence joins TRBV10-3 and TRBJ1-2; D not certain. The CDR3 has 12 residues. The germline V and J ends were trimmed by 8 bases and 6 bases, with 13 bases remaining between them. From germline, CDR1 is ENHRY and CDR2 SYGVKD. DNA of the CDR3: TGTGCCATCGGCCACCCGGATAATGGCTACACCTTC. Translation gives CAIGHPDNGYTF.

This chain joins TRBV7-9 and TRBJ2-1; D is possibly TRBD1 (5 bases). V gave up 0 bases and J gave up 6 bases, with 12 bases separating them. CDR1 and CDR2 from the germline V gene are SEHNR and FQNEAQ (reference sequence). The CDR3 runs 15 residues. The chain's CDR3 is CASSLAGQRGNEQFF. In DNA, the CDR3 is TGTGCCAGCAGCTTAGCGGGGCAGCGAGGCAATGAGCAGTTCTTC. The whole variable domain, remainder taken from reference TRBV7-9 and TRBJ2-1, is DTGVSQNPRHKITKRGQNVTFRCDPISEHNRLYWYRQTLGQGPEFLTYFQNEAQLEKSRLLSDRFSAERPKGSFSTLEIQRTEQGDSAMYLCASSLAGQRGNEQFFGPGTRLTVL.

Ten or more counts support this clonotype. This chain links TRBV18 with TRBJ2-1, with TRBD1 matching over 10 bases. The DNA end favors TRBJ2-7, so the J call may be wrong. Germline V lookup: CDR1 KGHSH, CDR2 LQKENI. The CDR3 sequence is 15 residues long. CDR3 sequence reads: CASSPRQGAYNEQYF. The CDR3, as DNA: TGTGCCAGCTCACCTCGACAGGGGGCCTACAATGAGCAGTACTTC.

This clonotype was found a few times. The chain employs TRBV7-3 and TRBJ2-5, with TRBD2 matching over 9 bases. CDR1 and CDR2 (germline): SGHTA, FQGTGA. The CDR3 runs to 16 residues. The trim removed 5 bases at V and 4 bases at J, leaving 11 bases unmatched. The CDR3 reads CASSPSGTSSAETQYF. The DNA for the CDR3 is TGTGCCAGCAGCCCCTCCGGGACTAGCTCCGCAGAGACCCAGTACTTC.

The chain employs TRBV25-1 and TRBJ1-6; D call uncertain. This CDR3 contains 15 residues. Trimming shortened V by 7 bases and J by 7 bases, and 17 bases separated the two germline ends. The germline V gene has CDR1 MGHDK and CDR2 SYGVNS. In nucleotides, the CDR3 is TGTGCCAGCACCTCTTCCTTACCGGGAAATTCACCCCTCCACTTT. Translated: CASTSSLPGNSPLHF.

This clonotype was detected a few times. The chain recombines TRBV29-1 with TRBJ2-7; weak D call: TRBD2 (5 bases). The CDR3 sequence is 13 residues long. Germline V gives CDR1 SQVTM, CDR2 ANQGSEA. Trimming left V 6 bases short and J 3 bases short, with 15 bases between. CDR3 nucleotide sequence: TGCAGCGTCCAGGCAGTGACTAACTACGAGCAGTACTTC. As protein: CSVQAVTNYEQYF.

This chain links TRBV4-2 with TRBJ2-1; 9 bases are shared with TRBD2. Germline CDR1 LGHNA, CDR2 YNFKEQ. The length of the CDR3 is 17 residues. Trimming at V came to 4 bases and at J to 3 bases, leaving 10 bases not matched to a gene. In DNA, the CDR3 is TGTGCCAGCAGCCGTCAAGCGGCTAGCGGGGACTACAATGAGCAGTTCTTC. Translated: CASSRQAASGDYNEQFF.

This clonotype was observed a handful of times. The V and J genes are TRBV20-1 and TRBJ2-3; 13 positions match TRBD2. Germline V CDR1 and CDR2: DFQATT, SNEGSKA (reference sequence). V shed 3 bases and J 3 bases; nucleotides not matched to a gene: 12. CDR3 length: 18 residues. The CDR3 is CSASPLLAGGPRTDTQYF. CDR3 in DNA: TGCAGTGCTAGCCCATTACTAGCGGGAGGGCCACGTACAGATACGCAGTATTTT.

The chain couples TRBV24-1 to TRBJ1-2, with 10 bases that match TRBD1. Germline assignment: CDR1 KGHDR and CDR2 SFDVKD. The CDR3 is 16 residues long. The V gene end was trimmed by 4 bases and the J gene end by 5 bases; junction bases not matched to a gene: 9. CDR3 DNA sequence: TGTGCCACCAGTGAAGCCGGGACAGGGGATTGGTATGGCTACACCTTC. Its protein is CATSEAGTGDWYGYTF.

This clonotype was detected ten times or more. The chain is built from TRBV15 and TRBJ2-1, with a tentative D call TRBD2 (7 bases). Trimming stripped 4 bases from V and 14 bases from J, with 21 bases between. Germline values: CDR1 LNHNV, CDR2 YYDKDF (reference sequence). This CDR3 is built from 14 residues. CDR3 region: CATSKGGLPPEEFF. The CDR3 region has the DNA TGTGCCACCAGCAAGGGGGGACTACCCCCCGAGGAGTTCTTC.

The rearrangement joins TRBV29-1 to TRBJ1-2; a possible D gene is TRBD1 (5 bases). Germline values: CDR1 SQVTM, CDR2 ANQGSEA. Trimming cost V 6 bases and J 3 bases, with 14 bases left between them. The CDR3 has 13 residues. In DNA form, the CDR3 reads TGCAGCGTCGACCCTCCGGGACACTATGGCTACACCTTC. This codes for CSVDPPGHYGYTF.